This TCR beta chain was captured by sequencing in a study of blood T cell repertoires in COVID-19. Study summary: The study drew acute and convalescent COVID-19 samples from the United States, Italy and Spain.

This clone was seen once. How the authors handled the data: Reference gene primer amplification gave nucleated cell count estimates. Using immunoSEQ multiplex PCR, the repertoire was profiled, and TCRdb retains in-frame clones only, with some absent. That table supplies the V and J calls and clone size; D and trimming were determined from the DNA. Of 300,000 to 450,000 clones listed, 70% to 85% are singletons. Germline assignment: CDR1 MDHEN and CDR2 SYDVKM. CDR3 size: 16 residues. V shed 2 bases and J shed 4 bases, with 17 bases lying between them. The rearrangement uses TRBV28 and TRBJ1-2; no clear D. This clonotype was obtained from a human donor with acute or convalescent COVID-19. The donor label of this sample is uncertain. What was sequenced was peripheral blood. The CDR3 DNA follows: TGTGCCAGCAGTTTAATCCGGGATCAAGGGATCTATGGCTACACCTTC. Translated: CASSLIRDQGIYGYTF.